Presented here are 3 T cell receptor beta chains from one specimen sequenced in a study of shared clonotypes between healthy human individuals (dated by TCRdb to about 2020). The method behind the library was the immunoSEQ multiplex PCR assay. Imported from immuneACCESS, the table was reduced by TCRdb to in-frame sequences with V and J called. These copies leave out some clones; in studies compared against another copy, an unresolved V gene accounts for under half, and the cause of the remainder is not known. In this sample the table shows 950,000 to 1,300,000 clones, roughly 70% of which occur a single time. Jointly, the top ten make up roughly 1.5% of the sample. Sequences were obtained from memory CD4+ T cells sorted from blood. Read against the paper, the sample's cell subset or site label means: CD45RA-negative fraction. The receptors here all came from a man younger than 35 in good health.

The chain uses TRBV9 and TRBJ2-2; D gene unclear. V was trimmed by 4 bases and J by 1 base, leaving 11 bases between them. The CDR3 totals 15 residues. Looked up from germline, CDR1 is SGDLS and CDR2 is YYNGEE. The CDR3 is CASSPPNRNTGELFF. The CDR3 nucleotides read TGTGCCAGCAGCCCACCCAACAGGAACACCGGGGAGCTGTTTTTT.

In its sample, this clone was seen a few times. This sequence joins TRBV5-3 and TRBJ2-7; 10 bases are a match to TRBD2. TRBV5-3 is an ORF for which the function is uncertain. The CDR3 loop spans 17 amino acids. Trimming took 3 bases from V and 7 from J; bases not matched to a gene: 16. CDR3 protein: CARSSASGSPSSWEQYF. The CDR3 bases are TGTGCCAGAAGCTCGGCTAGCGGGAGCCCGTCCTCTTGGGAGCAGTACTTC.

The chain uses TRBV7-9 and TRBJ2-1, with D possibly TRBD2 on 6 matching bases. V lost 3 bases and J 9 bases, leaving 24 bases between the germline ends. Germline-derived CDR1 and CDR2 are SEHNR and FQNEAQ (reference sequence). This CDR3 comprises 17 residues. The CDR3 nucleotides are TGTGCCAGCAGCTTCGGAGGGTTTTATATCGGGCCAGGTGAGCAGTTCTTC. Translating it yields CASSFGGFYIGPGEQFF.